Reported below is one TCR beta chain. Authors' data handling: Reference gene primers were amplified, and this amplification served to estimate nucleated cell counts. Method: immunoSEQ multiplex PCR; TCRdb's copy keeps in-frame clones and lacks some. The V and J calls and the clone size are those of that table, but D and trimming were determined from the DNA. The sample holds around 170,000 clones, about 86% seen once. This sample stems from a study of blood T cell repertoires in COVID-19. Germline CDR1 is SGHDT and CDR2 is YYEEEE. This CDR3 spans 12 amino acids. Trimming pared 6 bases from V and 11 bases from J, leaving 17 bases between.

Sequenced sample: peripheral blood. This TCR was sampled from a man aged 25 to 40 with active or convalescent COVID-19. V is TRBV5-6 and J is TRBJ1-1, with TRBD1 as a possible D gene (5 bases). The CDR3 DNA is TGTGCCAGCACCTCATGGAGCCGGGGGGCTTTCTTT. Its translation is CASTSWSRGAFF.